A single sample gave rise to the 19 T cell receptor delta chains below, sequenced in a study of gamma-delta chains in newborns, infants, children. TCRdb reanalysed the reads with CATT. The sample comprises some 4,100 delta-chain clones, approximately 0.55% of which are singletons, and roughly 18% rests with the top ten. The sample was blood. The receptor set was obtained from a child who was a newborn, infant or young child, either healthy, febrile or measles-vaccinated (not recorded which).

Concerning this clone itself: A far larger clone differs by one base, so this is likely a read error. J is TRDJ3 and V is TRDV2, with TRDD3 matching over 12 bases. This CDR3 is 21 amino acids long. Germline-derived CDR1 and CDR2 are GEAIGNYY and EKD. CDR3 sequence reads: CACDSLYWGIPDSWDARQMFF. CDR3 in DNA: TGTGCCTGTGACTCCCTGTACTGGGGGATACCAGACTCCTGGGACGCCCGACAGATGTTTTTC.

Remarks on this clone: TCRdb has a much larger clone's protein, which differs at residue 14 from the translation of this DNA, likely because of a read error; what is shown is the protein translated from the DNA. The chain combines TRDV2 with TRDJ2, with TRDD3 matching 10 bases. The CDR3 is 16 amino acids. Germline assignment: CDR1 GEAIGNYY and CDR2 EKD. CDR3 bases: TGTGCCTGTGACACTTTGGGGGATACTTTGACAGCACAACCCTTCTTT. It encodes CACDTLGDTLTAQPFF.

This clone was seen more than once but under ten times. TCRdb attributes to this sequence the protein of a much larger clone, which differs from the DNA translation at residue 9; a read error is likely, and the protein displayed is translated from the DNA. The chain employs TRDV2 and TRDJ3, with 7 nucleotides matching TRDD3. V was clipped by 1 base and J by 0 bases; unmatched bases: 5. The CDR3 is 18 residues long. CDR1 is GEAIGNYY and CDR2 is EKD in the germline V gene. The CDR3: CACDTLDTNSWDTRQMFF. In DNA, the CDR3 is TGTGCCTGTGACACGTTGGATACGAACTCCTGGGACACCCGACAGATGTTTTTC.

This clone was picked up a small number of times. TCRdb assigns this DNA the protein of a much larger clone, which departs from its translation at residue 12; this likely reflects a read error, and the protein shown comes from translating the DNA. V gene TRDV3 combines with J gene TRDJ1, with TRDD3 matching 11 bases. V gave up 2 bases and J gave up 3 bases; unmatched junction bases: 14. CDR3 length equals 17 residues. Germline V lookup: CDR1 TVYSNPD, CDR2 GDNSRS (reference sequence). The DNA of the CDR3 is TGTGCCTTTTCCTCACCATCCTTTGGGGGATACGCCGATAAACTCATCTTT. Protein sequence: CAFSSPSFGGYADKLIF.

About this clone: A read error is the likely source, as a far larger clone sits one nucleotide away. Within the sample, other DNA sequences also encode this same CDR3. The rearrangement links TRDV2 to TRDJ3; 8 nucleotides line up with TRDD3. Germline assignment: CDR1 GEAIGNYY and CDR2 EKD. The length of the CDR3 is 17 residues. The CDR3 DNA reads TGTGCCTGTGGGGGATACCGGAGCGTCTGGGACACCCGGCAGATGTTTTTC. Translation: CACGGYRSVWDTRQMFF.

Only a few counts were recorded for this clone. Translating this DNA gives a protein that differs at residue 16 from the TCRdb one, which belongs to a much larger clone; a read error is likely, and the protein shown is this translation. This chain connects TRDV2 to TRDJ3, with D possibly matching TRDD3 (6 bases). Germline CDR1 GEAIGNYY, CDR2 EKD. The CDR3 extends over 18 amino acids. The CDR3 sequence is CACDTWGLSSWDTRQTFF. The CDR3 DNA reads as TGTGCCTGTGACACCTGGGGGCTGAGCTCCTGGGACACCCGACAGACGTTTTTC.

This clone is large (0.1 to 1%). In the same sample, other DNA sequences code for this CDR3. The chain has TRDV2 and TRDJ3; 9 bases are shared with TRDD3. Looked up from germline, CDR1 is GEAIGNYY and CDR2 is EKD. The CDR3 extends over 18 amino acids. The ends lost 0 bases at V and 1 base at J; junction bases unmatched: 3. The CDR3 bases are TGTGCCTGTGACACCTGGGGGATAAAGTCCTGGGACACCCGACAGATGTTTTTC. The encoded protein is CACDTWGIKSWDTRQMFF.

This clone was counted between two and nine times. A far larger clone is only one base removed, so a read error is likely. Other DNA sequences within the sample encode an identical CDR3. The V gene is TRDV2, the J gene TRDJ2; 9 nucleotides agree with TRDD3. CDR1 is GEAIGNYY, CDR2 EKD, per germline. The CDR3 is made up of 16 amino acids. CDR3 sequence reads: CACDTVGDTLTAQLFF. The DNA for the CDR3 is TGTGCATGTGACACCGTGGGGGATACTTTGACAGCACAACTCTTCTTT.

This clone was found a few times. One end of the junction varies from germline; a read error may be responsible. At the DNA level, this CDR3 is encoded by other sequences in the same sample as well. The rearrangement links TRDV2 to TRDJ3; D may be TRDD3 (6 bases). This CDR3 is 18 amino acids long. The V gene's germline CDR1 is GEAIGNYY and CDR2 EKD. The CDR3 sequence is CACDTGDRGTWDTRQMFF. For the CDR3, the DNA is TGTGCCTGCGACACGGGGGACAGGGGAACCTGGGACACCCGACAGATGTTTTTC.

A word on this clone: This probably arose from a read error, given a far larger clone one base away. The sample has other DNA sequences that encode this CDR3 too. This rearrangement joins TRDV2 to TRDJ2, with D possibly being TRDD3 (6 bases). There are 18 residues in the CDR3. Germline V CDR1 and CDR2: GEAIGNYY, EKD. V lost 1 base and J lost 2, with 19 bases in between. This CDR3 reads CACDTVEVGGHLTAQLFF. The CDR3 nucleotides are TGTGCCTGTGACACGGTGGAGGTGGGGGGCCACTTGACAGCACAACTCTTCTTT.

Relative to its sample, this clone is medium-sized. Additional DNA sequences in this sample encode the identical CDR3. The rearrangement links TRDV2 to TRDJ3; 11 bases fit TRDD3. From germline, CDR1 is GEAIGNYY and CDR2 EKD. The CDR3 has 19 amino acids. The trim removed 1 base at V and 0 bases at J, leaving 4 bases unmatched. The CDR3 is CACDTGGYASSWDTRQMFF. As DNA, the CDR3 is TGTGCCTGTGACACTGGGGGATACGCAAGCTCCTGGGACACCCGACAGATGTTTTTC.

Remarks on this clone: Just one base apart from a much larger clone, this may be a read error. The chain carries TRDV2 and TRDJ2; possible D gene TRDD3, 5 bases. Trimming removed 6 bases from V and 4 bases from J, with 14 bases in between. The CDR3 is made up of 14 amino acids. The germline V gene encodes CDR1 GEAIGNYY and CDR2 EKD. As DNA, the CDR3 is TGTGCCTGTAACAAGGGGGTCCCGACAGCACAACTCTTCTTT. This gives the protein CACNKGVPTAQLFF.

A word on this clone: A far larger clone is one nucleotide away, so this likely arose from a read error. The sample has other DNA sequences that encode this CDR3 too. This sequence joins TRDV2 and TRDJ3, with a tentative D call TRDD3 (6 bases). Germline values: CDR1 GEAIGNYY, CDR2 EKD. V was trimmed by 0 bases and J by 0 bases, leaving 11 bases between them. CDR3 length: 18 residues. CDR3 residues: CACDTGYSNSWDTRQMFF. DNA of the CDR3: TGTGCCTGTGACACCGGATACTCAAACTCCTGGGACACCCGACAGATGTTTTTC.

This clone was seen a handful of times. The protein given by TCRdb reflects a much larger clone and differs at residue 6 from this DNA's translation, likely from a read error; the protein shown is the DNA's translation. The rearrangement uses TRDV2 and TRDJ3; TRDD3 agrees at 8 bases. The CDR3 sequence is 19 residues long. Trimming at V came to 0 bases and at J to 0 bases, leaving 6 bases not matched to a gene. The germline CDR1 and CDR2 sequences are GEAIGNYY and EKD. CDR3 sequence (DNA): TGTGCCTGTGACACCGTGGGGATACCTAGCTCCTGGGACACCCGACAGATGTTTTTC. Translation gives CACDTVGIPSSWDTRQMFF.

In its sample, this clone was seen a few times. Possible read error: a much larger clone is one base away. Different DNA sequences within this sample yield the same CDR3. This sequence joins TRDV2 and TRDJ3, with 10 bases identical to TRDD3. The CDR3 runs to 20 residues. Germline assignment: CDR1 GEAIGNYY and CDR2 EKD. The CDR3 loop reads CACDTPNGGYFSWDTRQMFF. The CDR3 DNA reads as TGCGCCTGTGACACCCCCAATGGGGGATACTTCTCCTGGGACACCCGACAGATGTTTTTC.

This clone was counted a few times. This chain links TRDV1 with TRDJ1, with D possibly being TRDD2 or TRDD3 (7 bases each). Trimming took 4 bases from V and 2 from J, leaving 23 bases between them. Germline V gene sequence: CDR1 TSWWSYY, CDR2 QGS. CDR3 length: 18 residues. The CDR3 is CALGAFLLAPGGTDKLIF. CDR3 in DNA: TGTGCTCTTGGGGCCTTCCTCCTCGCCCCTGGGGGGACCGATAAACTCATCTTT.

The table lists this clone with a few counts. Given a far larger clone just one base away, this is likely a sequencing read error. The same CDR3 is also encoded by other DNA sequences in this sample. This chain links TRDV2 with TRDJ1, with 12 positions matching TRDD3. The CDR3 sequence is 15 residues long. The germline CDR1 and CDR2 sequences are GEAIGNYY and EKD. The CDR3 nucleotides are TGTGCCTGCGACACCTGGGGGATACGAGGCGATAAACTCATCTTT. This sequence encodes CACDTWGIRGDKLIF.

To note about this clone: Translating this DNA gives a protein that differs at residue 5 from the TCRdb one, which belongs to a much larger clone; a read error is likely, and the protein shown is this translation. V usage is TRDV3 and J usage is TRDJ3; tentatively, D is TRDD3 (6 bases). The CDR3 length is 15 residues. Germline V gene data show CDR1 as TVYSNPD and CDR2 as GDNSRS (reference sequence). With 1 base removed from V and 3 bases from J, the gap between germline ends came to 10 bases. CDR3 nucleotide sequence: TGTGCCTTTACTGAGGGATACTGGGACACCCGACAGATGTTTTTC. Its translation: CAFTEGYWDTRQMFF.

This clone was seen more than once but under ten times. A far larger clone is just one base off, so this is likely a read error. The sample carries other DNA sequences with the same CDR3. This rearrangement joins TRDV2 to TRDJ3, with D possibly being TRDD3 (5 bases). The germline CDR1 and CDR2 sequences are GEAIGNYY and EKD. This CDR3 is 17 amino acids long. CDR3 protein: CACDSLTSSWDTRQMFF. CDR3 DNA sequence: TGTGCCTGTGACTCCCTGACCAGCTCCTGGGACACCCGACAGATGTTTTTT.